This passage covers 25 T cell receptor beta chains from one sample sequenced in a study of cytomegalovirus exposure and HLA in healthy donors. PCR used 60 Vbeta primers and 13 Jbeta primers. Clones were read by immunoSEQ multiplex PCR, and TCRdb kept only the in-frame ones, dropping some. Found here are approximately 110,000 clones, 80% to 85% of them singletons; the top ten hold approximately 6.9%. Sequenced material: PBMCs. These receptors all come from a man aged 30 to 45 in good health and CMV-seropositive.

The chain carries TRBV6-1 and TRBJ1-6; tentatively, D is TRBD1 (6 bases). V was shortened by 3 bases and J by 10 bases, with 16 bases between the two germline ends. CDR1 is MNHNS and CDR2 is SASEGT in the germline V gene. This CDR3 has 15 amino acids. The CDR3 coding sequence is TGTGCCAGCAGTGACGGACAGACAAGGGGGTCACCCCTCCACTTT. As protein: CASSDGQTRGSPLHF.

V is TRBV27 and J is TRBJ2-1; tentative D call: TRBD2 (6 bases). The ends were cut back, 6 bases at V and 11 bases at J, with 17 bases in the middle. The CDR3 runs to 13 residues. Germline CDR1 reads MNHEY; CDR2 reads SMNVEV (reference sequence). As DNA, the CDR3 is TGTGCCAGCAGCTTTCCCGGAGGGGCACAGCAGTTCTTC. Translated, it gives CASSFPGGAQQFF.

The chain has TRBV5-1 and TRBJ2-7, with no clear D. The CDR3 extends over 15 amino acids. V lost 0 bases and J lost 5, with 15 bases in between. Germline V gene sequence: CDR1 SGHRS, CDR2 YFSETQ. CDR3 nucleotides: TGCGCCAGCAGCTTGGACGGTTACTCGTTGAACGAGCAGTACTTC. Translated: CASSLDGYSLNEQYF. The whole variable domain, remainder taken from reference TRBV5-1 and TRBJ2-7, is KAGVTQTPRYLIKTRGQQVTLSCSPISGHRSVSWYQQTPGQGLQFLFEYFSETQRNKGNFPGRFSGRQFSNSRSEMNVSTLELGDSALYLCASSLDGYSLNEQYFGPGTRLTVT.

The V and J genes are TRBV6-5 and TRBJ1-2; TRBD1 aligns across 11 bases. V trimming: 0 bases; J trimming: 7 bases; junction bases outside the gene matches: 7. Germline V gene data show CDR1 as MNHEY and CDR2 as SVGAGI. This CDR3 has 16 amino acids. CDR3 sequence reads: CASSYSTAGTGGGYTF. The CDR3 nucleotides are TGTGCCAGCAGTTACTCGACCGCCGGGACAGGGGGTGGCTACACCTTC.

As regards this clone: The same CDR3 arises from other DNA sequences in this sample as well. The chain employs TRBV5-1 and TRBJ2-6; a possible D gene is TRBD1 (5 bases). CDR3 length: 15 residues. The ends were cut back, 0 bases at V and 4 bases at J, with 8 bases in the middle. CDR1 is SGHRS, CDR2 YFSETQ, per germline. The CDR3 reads CASSLAGSGANVLTF. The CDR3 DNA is TGCGCCAGCAGCTTGGCAGGGTCAGGGGCCAACGTCCTGACTTTC. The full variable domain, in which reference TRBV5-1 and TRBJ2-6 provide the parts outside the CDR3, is KAGVTQTPRYLIKTRGQQVTLSCSPISGHRSVSWYQQTPGQGLQFLFEYFSETQRNKGNFPGRFSGRQFSNSRSEMNVSTLELGDSALYLCASSLAGSGANVLTFGAGSRLTVL.

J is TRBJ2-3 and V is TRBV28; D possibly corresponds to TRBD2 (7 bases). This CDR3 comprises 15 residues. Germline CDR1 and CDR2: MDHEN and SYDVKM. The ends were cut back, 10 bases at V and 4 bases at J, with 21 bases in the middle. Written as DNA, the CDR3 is TGTGCCACCAAACATAGGGGGGGCCCCGCAGATACGCAGTATTTT. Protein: CATKHRGGPADTQYF.

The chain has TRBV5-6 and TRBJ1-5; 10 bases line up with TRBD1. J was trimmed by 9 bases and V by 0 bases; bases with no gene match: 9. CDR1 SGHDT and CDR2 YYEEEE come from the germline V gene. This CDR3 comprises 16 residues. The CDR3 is CASSLAPGTGVMPQHF. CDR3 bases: TGTGCCAGCAGCTTGGCGCCTGGGACAGGGGTAATGCCCCAGCATTTT.

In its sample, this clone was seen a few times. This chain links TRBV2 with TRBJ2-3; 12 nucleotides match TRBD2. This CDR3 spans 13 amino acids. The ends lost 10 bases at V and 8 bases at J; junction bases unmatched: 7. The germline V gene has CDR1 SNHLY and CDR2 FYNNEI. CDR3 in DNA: TGTGCCAACTCTAGCGGGGGGGCGGGTACGCAGTATTTT. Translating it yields CANSSGGAGTQYF. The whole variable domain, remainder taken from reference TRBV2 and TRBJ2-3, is EPEVTQTPSHQVTQMGQEVILRCVPISNHLYFYWYRQILGQKVEFLVSFYNNEISEKSEIFDDQFSVERPDGSNFTLKIRSTKLEDSAMYFCANSSGGAGTQYFGPGTRLTVL.

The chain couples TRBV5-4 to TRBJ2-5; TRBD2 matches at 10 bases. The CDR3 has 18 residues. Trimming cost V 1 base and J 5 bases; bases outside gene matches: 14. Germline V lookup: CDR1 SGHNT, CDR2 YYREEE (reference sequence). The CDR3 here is CASSLPFGAGGKGETQYF. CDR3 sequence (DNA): TGTGCCAGCAGCTTGCCCTTCGGAGCGGGGGGGAAGGGGGAGACCCAGTACTTC.

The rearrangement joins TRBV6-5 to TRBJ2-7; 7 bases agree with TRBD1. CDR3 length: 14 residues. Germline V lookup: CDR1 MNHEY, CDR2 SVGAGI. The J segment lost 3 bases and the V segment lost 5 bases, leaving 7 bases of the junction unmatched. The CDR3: CASSLDRVSYEQYF. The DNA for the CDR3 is TGTGCCAGCAGTCTCGACAGGGTGAGCTACGAGCAGTACTTC.

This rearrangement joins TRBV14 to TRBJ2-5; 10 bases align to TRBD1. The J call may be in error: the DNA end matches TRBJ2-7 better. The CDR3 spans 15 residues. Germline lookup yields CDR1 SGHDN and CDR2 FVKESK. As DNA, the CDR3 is TGTGCCAGCAGCCAATTTGGGGACAGGGGCTACGAGCAGTACTTC. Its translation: CASSQFGDRGYEQYF.

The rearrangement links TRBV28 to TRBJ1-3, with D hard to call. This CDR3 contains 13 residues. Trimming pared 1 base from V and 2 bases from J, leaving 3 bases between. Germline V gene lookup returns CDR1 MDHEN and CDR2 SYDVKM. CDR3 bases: TGTGCCAGCAGTTTATCTGCTGGAAACACCATATATTTT. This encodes CASSLSAGNTIYF.

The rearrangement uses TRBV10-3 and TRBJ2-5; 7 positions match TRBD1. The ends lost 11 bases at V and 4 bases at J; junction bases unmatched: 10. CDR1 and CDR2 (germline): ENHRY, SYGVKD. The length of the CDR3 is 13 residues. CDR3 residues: CAASTGDGETQYF. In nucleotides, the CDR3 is TGTGCCGCCTCAACAGGGGACGGAGAGACCCAGTACTTC.

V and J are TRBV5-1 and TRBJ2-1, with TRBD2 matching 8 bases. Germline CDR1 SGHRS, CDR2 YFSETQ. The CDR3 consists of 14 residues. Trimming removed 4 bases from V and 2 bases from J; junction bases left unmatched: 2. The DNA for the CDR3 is TGCGCCAGCAGCATTAGCGGGACCTACAATGAGCAGTTCTTC. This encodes CASSISGTYNEQFF.

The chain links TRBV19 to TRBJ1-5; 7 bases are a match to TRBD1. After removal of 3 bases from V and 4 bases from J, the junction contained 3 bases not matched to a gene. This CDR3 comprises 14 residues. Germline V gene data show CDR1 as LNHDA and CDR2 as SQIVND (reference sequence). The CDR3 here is CASSIGQVNQPQHF. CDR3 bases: TGTGCCAGTAGTATCGGACAGGTAAATCAGCCCCAGCATTTT.

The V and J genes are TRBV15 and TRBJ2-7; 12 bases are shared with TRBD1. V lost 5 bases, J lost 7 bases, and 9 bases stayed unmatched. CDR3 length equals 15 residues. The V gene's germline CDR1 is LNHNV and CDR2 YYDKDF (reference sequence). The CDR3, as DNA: TGTGCCACCAGCTTACGGGGACAGGGGGCATGGGAGCAGTACTTC. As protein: CATSLRGQGAWEQYF. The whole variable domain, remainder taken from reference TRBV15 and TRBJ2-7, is DAMVIQNPRYQVTQFGKPVTLSCSQTLNHNVMYWYQQKSSQAPKLLFHYYDKDFNNEADTPDNFQSRRPNTSFCFLDIRSPGLGDTAMYLCATSLRGQGAWEQYFGPGTRLTVT.

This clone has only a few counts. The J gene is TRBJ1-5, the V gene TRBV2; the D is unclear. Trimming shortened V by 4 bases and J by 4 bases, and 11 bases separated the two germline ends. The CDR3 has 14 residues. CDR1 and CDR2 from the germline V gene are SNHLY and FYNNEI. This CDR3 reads CASSVRGGNQPQHF. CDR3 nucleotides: TGTGCCAGCAGTGTCCGAGGAGGGAATCAGCCCCAGCATTTT.

The CDR3 protein is CASSWTEDYGYTF. The CDR3 DNA reads TGCGCCAGCAGCTGGACGGAGGACTATGGCTACACCTTC. This rearrangement joins TRBV5-1 to TRBJ1-2; D unresolved. The ends were cut back, 3 bases at V and 3 bases at J, with 9 bases in the middle. Germline CDR1 SGHRS, CDR2 YFSETQ. This CDR3 has 13 residues.

The CDR3 here is CASSQAGGPYGYTF. The CDR3 region has the DNA TGTGCCAGCAGTCAAGCAGGGGGACCCTATGGCTACACCTTC. The J gene is TRBJ1-2, the V gene TRBV27; TRBD1 aligns across 7 bases. V trimming: 5 bases; J trimming: 4 bases; junction bases outside the gene matches: 7. Germline CDR1 is MNHEY and CDR2 is SMNVEV (reference sequence). The CDR3 is 14 amino acids.

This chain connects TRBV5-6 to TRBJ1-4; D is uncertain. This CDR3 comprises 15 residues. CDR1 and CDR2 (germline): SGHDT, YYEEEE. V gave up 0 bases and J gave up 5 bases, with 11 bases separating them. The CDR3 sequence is CASSLVGRLNEKLFF. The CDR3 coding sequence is TGTGCCAGCAGCTTGGTGGGCAGATTAAATGAAAAACTGTTTTTT. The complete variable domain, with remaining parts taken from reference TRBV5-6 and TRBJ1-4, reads DAGVTQSPTHLIKTRGQQVTLRCSPKSGHDTVSWYQQALGQGPQFIFQYYEEEERQRGNFPDRFSGHQFPNYSSELNVNALLLGDSALYLCASSLVGRLNEKLFFGSGTQLSVL.

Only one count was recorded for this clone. CDR3 loop: CASSQLGGNEKLFF. For the CDR3, the DNA is TGCGCCAGCAGCCAATTGGGAGGTAATGAAAAACTGTTTTTT. The rearrangement uses TRBV4-1 and TRBJ1-4; D not resolved. V was clipped by 2 bases and J by 4 bases, with 8 bases between them. This CDR3 spans 14 amino acids. CDR1 is MGHRA and CDR2 is YSYEKL in the germline V gene.

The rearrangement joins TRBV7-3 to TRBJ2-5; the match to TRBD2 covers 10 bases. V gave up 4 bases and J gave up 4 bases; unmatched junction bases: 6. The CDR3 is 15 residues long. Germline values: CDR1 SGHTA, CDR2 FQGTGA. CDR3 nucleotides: TGTGCCAGCAGCTACAGCGGGGGGGCAGGAGAGACCCAGTACTTC. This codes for CASSYSGGAGETQYF. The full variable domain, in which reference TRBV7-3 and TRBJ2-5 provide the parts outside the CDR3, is GAGVSQTPSNKVTEKGKYVELRCDPISGHTALYWYRQSLGQGPEFLIYFQGTGAADDSGLPNDRFFAVRPEGSVSTLKIQRTERGDSAVYLCASSYSGGAGETQYFGPGTRLLVL.

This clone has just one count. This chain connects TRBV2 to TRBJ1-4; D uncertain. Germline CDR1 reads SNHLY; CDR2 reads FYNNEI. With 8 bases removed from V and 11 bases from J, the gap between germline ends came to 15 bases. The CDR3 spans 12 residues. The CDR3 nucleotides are TGTGCCAGCGGGAGCCGAGTCCGCAAACTGTTTTTT. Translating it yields CASGSRVRKLFF.

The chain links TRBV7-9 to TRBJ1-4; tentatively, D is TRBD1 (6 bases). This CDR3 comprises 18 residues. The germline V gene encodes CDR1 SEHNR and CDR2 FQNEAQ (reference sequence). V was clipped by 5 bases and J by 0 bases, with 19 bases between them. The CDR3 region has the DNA TGTGCCAGCAGCCCTAGGCCAGGGGCGCCTGCAACTAATGAAAAACTGTTTTTT. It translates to CASSPRPGAPATNEKLFF.

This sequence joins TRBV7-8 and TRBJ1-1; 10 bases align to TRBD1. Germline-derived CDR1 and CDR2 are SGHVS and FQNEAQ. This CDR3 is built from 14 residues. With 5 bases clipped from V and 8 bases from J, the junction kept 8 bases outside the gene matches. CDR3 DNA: TGTGCCAGCAGCCTCCGACAGGGGGCTACCGAAGCTTTCTTT. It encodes CASSLRQGATEAFF. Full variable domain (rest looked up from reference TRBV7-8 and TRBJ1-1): GAGVSQSPRYKVAKRGQDVALRCDPISGHVSLFWYQQALGQGPEFLTYFQNEAQLDKSGLPSDRFFAERPEGSVSTLKIQRTQQEDSAVYLCASSLRQGATEAFFGQGTRLTVV.